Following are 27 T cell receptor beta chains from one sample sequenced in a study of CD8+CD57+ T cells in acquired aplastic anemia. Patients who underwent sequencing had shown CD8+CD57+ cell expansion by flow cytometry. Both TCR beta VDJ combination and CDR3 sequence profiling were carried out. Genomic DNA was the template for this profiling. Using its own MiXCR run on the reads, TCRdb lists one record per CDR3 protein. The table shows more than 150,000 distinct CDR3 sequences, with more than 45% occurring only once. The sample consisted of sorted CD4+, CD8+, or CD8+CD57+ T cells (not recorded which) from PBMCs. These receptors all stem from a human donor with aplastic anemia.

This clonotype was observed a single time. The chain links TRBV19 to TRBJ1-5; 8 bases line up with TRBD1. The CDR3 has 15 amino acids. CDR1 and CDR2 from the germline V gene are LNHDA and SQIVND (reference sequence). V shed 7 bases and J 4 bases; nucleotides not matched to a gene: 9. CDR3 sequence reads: CASILHGQGNQPQHF. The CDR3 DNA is TGTGCCAGTATCCTACACGGACAGGGTAATCAGCCCCAGCATTTT.

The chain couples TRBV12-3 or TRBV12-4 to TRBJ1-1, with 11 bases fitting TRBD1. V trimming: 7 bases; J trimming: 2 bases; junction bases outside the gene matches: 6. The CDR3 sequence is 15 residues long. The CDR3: CASTRTGGINTEAFF. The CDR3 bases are TGTGCCAGCACCCGGACAGGGGGCATAAACACTGAAGCTTTCTTT.

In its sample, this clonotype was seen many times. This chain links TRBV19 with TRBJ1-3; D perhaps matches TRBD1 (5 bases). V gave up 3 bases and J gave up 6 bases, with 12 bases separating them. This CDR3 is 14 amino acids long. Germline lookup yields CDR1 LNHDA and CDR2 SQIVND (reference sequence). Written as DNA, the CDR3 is TGTGCCAGTAGTATTCGGGGCGACTCAAACACCATATATTTT. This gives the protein CASSIRGDSNTIYF.

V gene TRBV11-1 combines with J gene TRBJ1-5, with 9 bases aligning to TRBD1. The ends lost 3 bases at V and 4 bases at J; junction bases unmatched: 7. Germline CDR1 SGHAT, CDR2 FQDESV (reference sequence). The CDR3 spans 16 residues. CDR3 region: CASSFGGTGNNQPQHF. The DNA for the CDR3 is TGTGCCAGCAGCTTTGGCGGGACAGGGAATAATCAGCCCCAGCATTTT.

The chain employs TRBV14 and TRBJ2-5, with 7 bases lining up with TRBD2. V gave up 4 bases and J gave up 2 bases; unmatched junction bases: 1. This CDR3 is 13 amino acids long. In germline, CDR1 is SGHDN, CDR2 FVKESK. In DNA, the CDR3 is TGTGCCAGCAGCCGTAGCGGGCAAGAGACCCAGTACTTC. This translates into CASSRSGQETQYF.

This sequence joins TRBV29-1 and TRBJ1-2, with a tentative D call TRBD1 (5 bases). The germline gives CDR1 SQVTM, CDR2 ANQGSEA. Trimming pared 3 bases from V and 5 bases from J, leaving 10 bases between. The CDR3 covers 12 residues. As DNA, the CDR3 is TGCAGCGTTGACAAGGGGAAGTATGGCTACACCTTC. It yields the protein CSVDKGKYGYTF. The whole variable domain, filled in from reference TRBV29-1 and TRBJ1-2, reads SAVISQKPSRDICQRGTSLTIQCQVDSQVTMMFWYRQQPGQSLTLIATANQGSEATYESGFVIDKFPISRPNLTFSTLTVSNMSPEDSSIYLCSVDKGKYGYTFGSGTRLTVV.

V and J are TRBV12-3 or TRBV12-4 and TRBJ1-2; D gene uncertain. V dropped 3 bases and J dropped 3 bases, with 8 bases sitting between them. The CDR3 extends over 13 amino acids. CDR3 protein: CASSFHKDYGYTF. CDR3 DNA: TGTGCCAGCAGTTTTCACAAGGACTATGGCTACACCTTC.

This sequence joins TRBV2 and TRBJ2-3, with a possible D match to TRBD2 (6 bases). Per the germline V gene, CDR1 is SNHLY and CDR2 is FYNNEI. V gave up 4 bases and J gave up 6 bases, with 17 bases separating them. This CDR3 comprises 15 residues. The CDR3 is CASSGGSGVFDTQYF. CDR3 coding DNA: TGTGCCAGCAGTGGGGGGTCGGGAGTGTTTGATACGCAGTATTTT.

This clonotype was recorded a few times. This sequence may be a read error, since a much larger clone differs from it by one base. The CDR3 reads CASSDQQGNAEAFF. DNA of the CDR3: TGCGCCAGCAGCGACCAACAGGGCAACGCTGAAGCTTTCTTT. This rearrangement joins TRBV5-1 to TRBJ1-1, with D possibly TRBD1 on 6 matching bases. The CDR3 has 14 amino acids. V was clipped by 4 bases and J by 6 bases, with 16 bases between them. Germline loops: CDR1 SGHRS, CDR2 YFSETQ. The whole variable domain, remainder taken from reference TRBV5-1 and TRBJ1-1, is KAGVTQTPRYLIKTRGQQVTLSCSPISGHRSVSWYQQTPGQGLQFLFEYFSETQRNKGNFPGRFSGRQFSNSRSEMNVSTLELGDSALYLCASSDQQGNAEAFFGQGTRLTVV.

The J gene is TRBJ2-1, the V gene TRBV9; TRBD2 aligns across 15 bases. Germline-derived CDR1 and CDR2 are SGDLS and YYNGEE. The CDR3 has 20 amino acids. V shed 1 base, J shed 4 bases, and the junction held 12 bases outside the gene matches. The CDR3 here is CASSVSEGGLAGGFYNEQFF. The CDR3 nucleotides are TGTGCCAGCAGCGTATCTGAGGGGGGACTAGCGGGAGGATTTTACAATGAGCAGTTCTTC.

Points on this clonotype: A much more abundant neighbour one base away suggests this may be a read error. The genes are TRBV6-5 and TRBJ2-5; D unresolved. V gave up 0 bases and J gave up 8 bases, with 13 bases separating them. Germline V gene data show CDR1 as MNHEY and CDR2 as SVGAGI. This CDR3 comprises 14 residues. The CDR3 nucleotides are TGTGCCAGCAGTTACTCTCAGTCATCGGATACCCAGTACTTC. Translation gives CASSYSQSSDTQYF.

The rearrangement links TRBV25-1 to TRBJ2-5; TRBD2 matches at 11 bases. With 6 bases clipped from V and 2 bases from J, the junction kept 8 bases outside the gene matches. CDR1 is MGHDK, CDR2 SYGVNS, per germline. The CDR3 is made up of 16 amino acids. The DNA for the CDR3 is TGTGCCAGCAGCTCCGGGACTAGCGGATGGCAAGAGACCCAGTACTTC. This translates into CASSSGTSGWQETQYF.

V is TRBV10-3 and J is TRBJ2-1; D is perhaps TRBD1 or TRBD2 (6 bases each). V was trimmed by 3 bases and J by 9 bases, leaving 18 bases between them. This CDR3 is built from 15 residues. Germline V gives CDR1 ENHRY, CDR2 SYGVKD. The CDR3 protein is CAISEVTKGGSEQFF. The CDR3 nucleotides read TGTGCCATCAGTGAAGTGACTAAGGGGGGAAGTGAGCAGTTCTTC.

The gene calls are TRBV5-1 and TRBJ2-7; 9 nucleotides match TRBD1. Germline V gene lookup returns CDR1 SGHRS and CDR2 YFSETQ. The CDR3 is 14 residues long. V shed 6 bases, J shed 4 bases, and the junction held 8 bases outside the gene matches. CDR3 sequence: CASTTGDRAYEQYF. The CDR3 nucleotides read TGCGCCAGCACAACGGGGGACAGGGCTTACGAGCAGTACTTC.

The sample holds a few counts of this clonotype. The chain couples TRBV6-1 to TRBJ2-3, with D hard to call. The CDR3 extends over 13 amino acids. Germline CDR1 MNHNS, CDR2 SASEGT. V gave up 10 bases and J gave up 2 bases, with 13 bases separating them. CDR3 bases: TGTGCCACCGGTGAACCCGTCACAGATACGCAGTATTTT. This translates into CATGEPVTDTQYF.

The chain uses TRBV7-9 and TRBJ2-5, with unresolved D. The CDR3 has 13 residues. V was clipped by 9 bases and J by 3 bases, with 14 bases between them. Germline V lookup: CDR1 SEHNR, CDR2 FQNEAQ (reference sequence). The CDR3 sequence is CARQSGWEETQYF. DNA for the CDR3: TGTGCCAGGCAGTCCGGGTGGGAAGAGACCCAGTACTTC. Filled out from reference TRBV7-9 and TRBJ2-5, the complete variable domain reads DTGVSQNPRHKITKRGQNVTFRCDPISEHNRLYWYRQTLGQGPEFLTYFQNEAQLEKSRLLSDRFSAERPKGSFSTLEIQRTEQGDSAMYLCARQSGWEETQYFGPGTRLLVL.

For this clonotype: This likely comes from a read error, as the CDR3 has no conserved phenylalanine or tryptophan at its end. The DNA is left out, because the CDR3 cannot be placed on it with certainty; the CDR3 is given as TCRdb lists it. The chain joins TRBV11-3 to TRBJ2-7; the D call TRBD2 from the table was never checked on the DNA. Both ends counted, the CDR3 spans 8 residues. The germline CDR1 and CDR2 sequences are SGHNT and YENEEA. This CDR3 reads CASSLVTG.

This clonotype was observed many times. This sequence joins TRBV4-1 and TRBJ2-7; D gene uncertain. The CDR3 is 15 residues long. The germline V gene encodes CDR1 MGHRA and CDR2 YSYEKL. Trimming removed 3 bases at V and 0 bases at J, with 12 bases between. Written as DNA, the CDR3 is TGCGCCAGCAGCCAGCCGGGCAGGAGCTCCTACGAGCAGTACTTC. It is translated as CASSQPGRSSYEQYF.

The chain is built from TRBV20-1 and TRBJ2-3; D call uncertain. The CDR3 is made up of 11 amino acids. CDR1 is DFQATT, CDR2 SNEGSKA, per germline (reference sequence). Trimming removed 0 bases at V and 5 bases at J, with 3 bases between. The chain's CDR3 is CSARDRDTQYF. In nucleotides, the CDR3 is TGCAGTGCTAGAGATCGAGATACGCAGTATTTT.

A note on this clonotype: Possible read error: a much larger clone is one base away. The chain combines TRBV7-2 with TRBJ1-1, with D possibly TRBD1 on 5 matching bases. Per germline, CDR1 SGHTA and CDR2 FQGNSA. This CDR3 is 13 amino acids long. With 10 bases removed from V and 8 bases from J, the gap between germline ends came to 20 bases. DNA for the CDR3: TGTGCCAACCTGGGGACGCACGGGCTGGAAGCTTTCTTT. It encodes CANLGTHGLEAFF.

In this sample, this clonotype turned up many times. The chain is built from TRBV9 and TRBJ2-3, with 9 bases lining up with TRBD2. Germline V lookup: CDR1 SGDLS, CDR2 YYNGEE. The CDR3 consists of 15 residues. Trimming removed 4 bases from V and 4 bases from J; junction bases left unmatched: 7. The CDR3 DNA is TGTGCCAGCAGCCTATTGGGACTAGCAGCAGATACGCAGTATTTT. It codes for CASSLLGLAADTQYF. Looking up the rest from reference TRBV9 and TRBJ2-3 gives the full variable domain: DSGVTQTPKHLITATGQRVTLRCSPRSGDLSVYWYQQSLDQGLQFLIQYYNGEERAKGNILERFSAQQFPDLHSELNLSSLELGDSALYFCASSLLGLAADTQYFGPGTRLTVL.

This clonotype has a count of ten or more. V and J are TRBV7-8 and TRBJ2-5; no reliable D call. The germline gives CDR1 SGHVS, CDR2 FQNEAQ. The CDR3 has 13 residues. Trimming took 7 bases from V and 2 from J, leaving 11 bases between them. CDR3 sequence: CASTRTPQETQYF. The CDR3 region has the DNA TGTGCCAGCACCCGGACGCCGCAAGAGACCCAGTACTTC.

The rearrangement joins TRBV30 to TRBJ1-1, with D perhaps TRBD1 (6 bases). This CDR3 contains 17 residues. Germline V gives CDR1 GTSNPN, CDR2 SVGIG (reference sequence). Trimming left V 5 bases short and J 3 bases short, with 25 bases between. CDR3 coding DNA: TGTGCCTGGGGTCGTAAAGTTGTGGGGGGCGGGCACACTGAAGCTTTCTTT. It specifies CAWGRKVVGGGHTEAFF.

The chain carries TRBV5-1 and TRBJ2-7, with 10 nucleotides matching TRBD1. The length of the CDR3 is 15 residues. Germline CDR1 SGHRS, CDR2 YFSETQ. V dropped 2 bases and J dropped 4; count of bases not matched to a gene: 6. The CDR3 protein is CASSFSRQGAYEQYF. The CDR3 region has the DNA TGCGCCAGCAGCTTTTCTAGACAGGGGGCTTACGAGCAGTACTTC.

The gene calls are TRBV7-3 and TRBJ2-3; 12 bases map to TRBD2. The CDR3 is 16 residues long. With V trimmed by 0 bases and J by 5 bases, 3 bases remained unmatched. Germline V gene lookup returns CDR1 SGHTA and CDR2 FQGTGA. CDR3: CASSLTLAGGRDTQYF. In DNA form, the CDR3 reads TGTGCCAGCAGCTTAACGCTAGCGGGGGGGAGAGATACGCAGTATTTT.

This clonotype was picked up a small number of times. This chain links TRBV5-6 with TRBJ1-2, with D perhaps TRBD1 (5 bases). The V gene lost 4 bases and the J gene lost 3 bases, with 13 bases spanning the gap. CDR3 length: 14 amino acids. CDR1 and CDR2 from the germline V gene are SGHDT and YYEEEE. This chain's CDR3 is CASSHPGAYYGYTF. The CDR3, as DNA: TGTGCCAGCAGCCACCCTGGGGCTTACTATGGCTACACCTTC.

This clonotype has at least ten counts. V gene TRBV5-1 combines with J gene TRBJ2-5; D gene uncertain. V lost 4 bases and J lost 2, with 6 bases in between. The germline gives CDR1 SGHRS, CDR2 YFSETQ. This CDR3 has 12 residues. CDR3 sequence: CASSALQETQYF. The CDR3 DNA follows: TGCGCCAGCAGCGCCCTACAAGAGACCCAGTACTTC.